These 26 T cell receptor beta chains came from one sample sequenced in a study of blood T cells in healthy people across ages. A J-beta primer mix and a sample-barcoded 5' primer were used in a second PCR of roughly 7 to 12 cycles. In TCRdb, the 5' RACE reads were re-called with MiXCR into one record per CDR3 protein. The table shows 650,000 to 950,000 distinct CDR3 sequences, with around 42% occurring only once. Sequenced sample: blood. The receptors were gathered from a man aged 55 to 70 in good health.

This clonotype was detected a few times. The rearrangement joins TRBV6-2 or TRBV6-3 to TRBJ2-5; D is undetermined. In germline, CDR1 is MNHEY, CDR2 SVGEGT. Trimming removed 5 bases from V and 2 bases from J, with 15 bases in between. This CDR3 is 15 amino acids long. CDR3 nucleotides: TGTGCCAGCAGTCAACCTCGTGCGAAGCAAGAGACCCAGTACTTC. Translating gives CASSQPRAKQETQYF.

The chain recombines TRBV9 with TRBJ2-1, with 15 bases fitting TRBD2. Losses at the gene ends were 3 bases for V and 6 bases for J; bases not matched to a gene: 7. Germline-derived CDR1 and CDR2 are SGDLS and YYNGEE. This CDR3 comprises 17 residues. CDR3 protein: CASSGRGLAGGRNEQFF. The CDR3 region has the DNA TGTGCCAGCAGCGGAAGAGGACTAGCGGGGGGGCGCAATGAGCAGTTCTTC.

The V gene is TRBV6-5, the J gene TRBJ1-5; TRBD1 might be the D (5 bases). The CDR3 runs 15 residues. V was clipped by 5 bases and J by 2 bases, with 13 bases between them. Germline lookup yields CDR1 MNHEY and CDR2 SVGAGI. CDR3 residues: CASSRAGFGNQPQHF. DNA for the CDR3: TGTGCCAGCAGTAGGGCAGGGTTCGGCAATCAGCCCCAGCATTTT.

V usage is TRBV29-1 and J usage is TRBJ2-3, with a possible D match to TRBD1 (5 bases). V dropped 6 bases and J dropped 2 bases, with 9 bases sitting between them. CDR1 and CDR2 (germline): SQVTM, ANQGSEA. There are 12 residues in the CDR3. The DNA for the CDR3 is TGCAGCGTGGTCAGGGTCACAGATACGCAGTATTTT. As protein: CSVVRVTDTQYF.

The chain links TRBV6-1 to TRBJ1-4, with a tentative D call TRBD1 (5 bases). This CDR3 is built from 16 residues. Germline CDR1 and CDR2: MNHNS and SASEGT. V gave up 0 bases and J gave up 0 bases, with 8 bases separating them. CDR3 loop: CASSEAGAPTNEKLFF. The CDR3 nucleotides read TGTGCCAGCAGTGAAGCAGGGGCCCCAACTAATGAAAAACTGTTTTTT.

This clonotype was detected only a few times. This chain uses TRBV7-2 with TRBJ2-5; tentative D call: TRBD2 (6 bases). Trimming took 5 bases from V and 5 from J, leaving 21 bases between them. This CDR3 comprises 16 residues. CDR1 and CDR2 from the germline V gene are SGHTA and FQGNSA. DNA for the CDR3: TGTGCCAGCAGCGCCAAACACGGGGGTCCCCTTGAGACCCAGTACTTC. Translation gives CASSAKHGGPLETQYF. Complete variable domain (other parts from reference TRBV7-2 and TRBJ2-5): GAGVSQSPSNKVTEKGKDVELRCDPISGHTALYWYRQSLGQGLEFLIYFQGNSAPDKSGLPSDRFSAERTGGSVSTLTIQRTQQEDSAVYLCASSAKHGGPLETQYFGPGTRLLVL.

This sequence joins TRBV7-2 and TRBJ2-7, with D perhaps being TRBD1 or TRBD2 (5 bases each). CDR1 is SGHTA, CDR2 FQGNSA, per germline. The CDR3 is 14 residues long. V dropped 1 base and J dropped 4 bases, with 11 bases sitting between them. DNA of the CDR3: TGTGCCAGCAGCTTAGTGGGGACGGTATACGAGCAGTACTTC. Translating gives CASSLVGTVYEQYF. Based on the CDR3 plus reference TRBV7-2 and TRBJ2-7, the full variable domain is GAGVSQSPSNKVTEKGKDVELRCDPISGHTALYWYRQSLGQGLEFLIYFQGNSAPDKSGLPSDRFSAERTGGSVSTLTIQRTQQEDSAVYLCASSLVGTVYEQYFGPGTRLTVT.

This rearrangement joins TRBV3-1 to TRBJ2-1; D is tentatively TRBD1 or TRBD2 (5 bases each). The V end lost 1 base, the J end lost 13 bases, and 8 bases lay between the germline ends. The V gene's germline CDR1 is LGHDT and CDR2 YNNKEL (reference sequence). The CDR3 is 11 residues long. CDR3 in DNA: TGTGCCAGCAGCCAAGCCGGGGACCAGTTCTTC. Its protein product is CASSQAGDQFF.

This clonotype was found a few times. This chain uses TRBV7-2 with TRBJ1-1; perhaps TRBD1 as D (5 bases). Germline assignment: CDR1 SGHTA and CDR2 FQGNSA. This CDR3 contains 16 residues. V gave up 1 base and J gave up 0 bases, with 12 bases separating them. The CDR3 loop reads CASSLGGGKMNTEAFF. The CDR3 region has the DNA TGTGCCAGCAGCTTAGGGGGGGGTAAGATGAACACTGAAGCTTTCTTT. Filled out from reference TRBV7-2 and TRBJ1-1, the complete variable domain reads GAGVSQSPSNKVTEKGKDVELRCDPISGHTALYWYRQSLGQGLEFLIYFQGNSAPDKSGLPSDRFSAERTGGSVSTLTIQRTQQEDSAVYLCASSLGGGKMNTEAFFGQGTRLTVV.

The CDR3 DNA is TGTGCCAGCAGCTTTGGGCCCTTAGGGACAGAGACCCAGTACTTC. It encodes CASSFGPLGTETQYF. V usage is TRBV5-6 and J usage is TRBJ2-5; D may correspond to TRBD1 or TRBD2 (5 bases each). V lost 2 bases, J lost 4 bases, and 15 bases lay in between. The CDR3 contains 15 residues. Germline CDR1 reads SGHDT; CDR2 reads YYEEEE. The full variable domain, in which reference TRBV5-6 and TRBJ2-5 provide the parts outside the CDR3, is DAGVTQSPTHLIKTRGQQVTLRCSPKSGHDTVSWYQQALGQGPQFIFQYYEEEERQRGNFPDRFSGHQFPNYSSELNVNALLLGDSALYLCASSFGPLGTETQYFGPGTRLLVL.

This clonotype has only a few counts. The rearrangement links TRBV12-3 or TRBV12-4 to TRBJ1-5, with 7 positions matching TRBD1. The V and J ends lost 5 bases and 3 bases, in that order; junction bases with no gene match: 10. The CDR3 is 16 residues long. CDR3 DNA: TGTGCCAGCAGTGGCCAACAGGGGCCCTCCAATCAGCCCCAGCATTTT. Residues: CASSGQQGPSNQPQHF.

Written as DNA, the CDR3 is TGCGCCAGCAGTGAGTCTAGTGAGACCCAGTACTTC. Its translation: CASSESSETQYF. The chain carries TRBV10-2 and TRBJ2-7; no reliable D call. The J call may be in error: the DNA end matches TRBJ2-5 better. Germline V gene data show CDR1 as WSHSY and CDR2 as SAAADI. The length of the CDR3 is 12 residues.

The rearrangement uses TRBV7-2 and TRBJ2-1; unclear D gene. This CDR3 has 14 residues. CDR1 is SGHTA and CDR2 is FQGNSA in the germline V gene. Trimming removed 0 bases from V and 8 bases from J, with 11 bases in between. CDR3 protein: CASSLALSTDEQFF. The CDR3 bases are TGTGCCAGCAGCTTAGCCCTTTCCACTGATGAGCAGTTCTTC.

V and J are TRBV7-2 and TRBJ1-5; D perhaps matches TRBD1 (6 bases). Trimming pared 5 bases from V and 7 bases from J, leaving 18 bases between. The CDR3 is 15 residues long. The V gene's germline CDR1 is SGHTA and CDR2 FQGNSA. The CDR3 bases are TGTGCCAGCAGCCCCTCCCGGACAGCAGACCAGCCCCAGCATTTT. It specifies CASSPSRTADQPQHF.

This chain connects TRBV20-1 to TRBJ2-3, with D perhaps TRBD2 (5 bases). Germline V gene sequence: CDR1 DFQATT, CDR2 SNEGSKA (reference sequence). There are 12 residues in the CDR3. Deletions cut 7 bases from V and 4 bases from J, with 12 bases between. The CDR3 nucleotides read TGCAGTGGTGGGCCCGGGGCAGATACGCAGTATTTT. Translated: CSGGPGADTQYF.

Notes on this clonotype: Mismatch with germline at one junction end may stem from a read error. V and J are TRBV14 and TRBJ1-1; no reliable D call. The CDR3 sequence is 13 residues long. In germline, CDR1 is SGHDN, CDR2 FVKESK. CDR3 sequence (DNA): TGTGCCAGCAGCCGCGCAGTGAACACTGGAGCTTTCTTT. It is translated as CASSRAVNTGAFF.

The V and J genes are TRBV6-5 and TRBJ2-5; D perhaps matches TRBD1 (6 bases). The J call is uncertain, as TRBJ2-7 better fits the DNA end. CDR3 length: 15 residues. Germline V gene sequence: CDR1 MNHEY, CDR2 SVGAGI. The CDR3: CASSFTTGPSYEQYF. The CDR3 bases are TGTGCCAGCAGCTTCACGACAGGCCCATCCTACGAGCAGTACTTC.

The CDR3 loop reads CASSLVIAGGFLRNEQFF. CDR3 sequence (DNA): TGTGCCAGCAGCTTGGTAATAGCGGGGGGGTTTCTCAGGAATGAGCAGTTCTTC. The rearrangement joins TRBV7-2 to TRBJ2-1, with TRBD2 matching over 11 bases. CDR3 length: 18 residues. The V gene end was trimmed by 3 bases and the J gene end by 7 bases; junction bases not matched to a gene: 14. The germline V gene has CDR1 SGHTA and CDR2 FQGNSA.

This clonotype was seen only a few times. The CDR3 sequence is CASSGQIQSYEQYF. The CDR3 nucleotides read TGCGCCAGCAGCGGACAGATTCAATCCTACGAGCAGTACTTC. This sequence joins TRBV5-1 and TRBJ2-7; weak D call: TRBD1 (6 bases). The CDR3 contains 14 residues. Germline V CDR1 and CDR2: SGHRS, YFSETQ. Trimming cost V 4 bases and J 1 base, with 12 bases left between them.

J is TRBJ2-7 and V is TRBV6-1, with D tentatively TRBD1 or TRBD2 (5 bases each). Trimming took off 4 bases at V and 2 bases at J, with 15 bases between the two ends. CDR3 length equals 15 residues. Germline-derived CDR1 and CDR2 are MNHNS and SASEGT. The CDR3, as DNA: TGTGCCAGCAGTGGTCCCGGGACGGGCCCCTACGAGCAGTACTTC. As protein: CASSGPGTGPYEQYF.

The rearrangement links TRBV5-1 to TRBJ1-2; 9 nucleotides line up with TRBD1. CDR3 length equals 13 residues. The trim removed 3 bases at V and 8 bases at J, leaving 5 bases unmatched. Germline V lookup: CDR1 SGHRS, CDR2 YFSETQ. CDR3 in DNA: TGCGCCAGCAGCTACGAACAGGGGGCAGGCTACACCTTC. The encoded protein is CASSYEQGAGYTF.

V usage is TRBV6-5 and J usage is TRBJ1-2; D unresolved. Between the trimmed V and J ends, which lost 6 bases and 7 bases, there was a span of 12 bases. The germline gives CDR1 MNHEY, CDR2 SVGAGI. This CDR3 spans 12 amino acids. The CDR3 sequence is CASSPGEGGYTF. In DNA form, the CDR3 reads TGTGCCAGCAGCCCCGGGGAAGGTGGCTACACCTTC.

This rearrangement joins TRBV11-2 to TRBJ2-1; a weak D match, TRBD2 (5 bases). The CDR3 sequence is 14 residues long. The ends were cut back, 8 bases at V and 4 bases at J, with 15 bases in the middle. Germline V gene data show CDR1 as SGHAT and CDR2 as FQNNGV. CDR3 coding DNA: TGTGCCAGCGGTGGGCGGAGGTCATACAATGAGCAGTTCTTC. The encoded protein is CASGGRRSYNEQFF. The complete variable domain, with remaining parts taken from reference TRBV11-2 and TRBJ2-1, reads EAGVAQSPRYKIIEKRQSVAFWCNPISGHATLYWYQQILGQGPKLLIQFQNNGVVDDSQLPKDRFSAERLKGVDSTLKIQPAKLEDSAVYLCASGGRRSYNEQFFGPGTRLTVL.

This clonotype showed up many times. The chain uses TRBV29-1 and TRBJ2-1; D is possibly TRBD2 (6 bases). The germline V gene encodes CDR1 SQVTM and CDR2 ANQGSEA. The CDR3 spans 14 residues. V was trimmed by 6 bases and J by 4 bases, leaving 16 bases between them. In nucleotides, the CDR3 is TGCAGCGTCTACCGGGACGGACTATACAATGAGCAGTTCTTC. It yields the protein CSVYRDGLYNEQFF.

The chain uses TRBV9 and TRBJ2-3; 10 bases map to TRBD1. The CDR3 has 16 amino acids. Germline V lookup: CDR1 SGDLS, CDR2 YYNGEE. Trimming cost V 0 bases and J 6 bases; bases outside gene matches: 7. Here the CDR3 reads CASSVAGQGVADTQYF. Here the CDR3 DNA reads TGTGCCAGCAGCGTAGCTGGACAGGGGGTAGCGGATACGCAGTATTTT.

The chain employs TRBV11-2 and TRBJ2-2, with D hard to call. This CDR3 has 15 residues. From germline, CDR1 is SGHAT and CDR2 FQNNGV. Trimming took off 3 bases at V and 4 bases at J, with 12 bases between the two ends. DNA of the CDR3: TGTGCCAGCAGCTTTGCAAGTCGTAGCACCGGGGAGCTGTTTTTT. As protein: CASSFASRSTGELFF.